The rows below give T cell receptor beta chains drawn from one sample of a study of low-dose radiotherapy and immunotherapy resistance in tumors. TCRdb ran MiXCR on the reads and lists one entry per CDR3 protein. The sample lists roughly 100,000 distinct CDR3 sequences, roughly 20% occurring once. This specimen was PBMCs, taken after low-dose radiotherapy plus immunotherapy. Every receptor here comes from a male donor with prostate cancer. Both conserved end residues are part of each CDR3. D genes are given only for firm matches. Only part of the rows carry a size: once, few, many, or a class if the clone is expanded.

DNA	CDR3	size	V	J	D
TGCAGCGTTCTGGGCTTCTATGGCTACACCTTC	CSVLGFYGYTF	many	TRBV29-1	TRBJ1-2	NA
TGTGCCAGCTTGGGTCCAGGGAACTATGGCTACACCTTC	CASLGPGNYGYTF	NA	TRBV2	TRBJ1-2	NA
TGCAGTGCTAGAGAACAGGGCGGCTATGGCTACACCTTC	CSAREQGGYGYTF	many	TRBV20-1	TRBJ1-2	NA
TGCGCCAGCAGCCAAGGGCAGCGTTTCCAAGAGACCCAGTACTTC	CASSQGQRFQETQYF	many	TRBV4-1	TRBJ2-5	NA
TGTGCCAGCGGTCCCGGGACATTGGTACCTGAAGCTTTCTTT	CASGPGTLVPEAFF	few	TRBV11-2	TRBJ1-1	NA
TGTGCCAGCAGTCCTAGCCGATACAGGGGGCGTTTTGGCTACACCTTC	CASSPSRYRGRFGYTF	many	TRBV12-3/TRBV12-4	TRBJ1-2	TRBD1
TGTGCCAGCAGTTACTCGATTGTAGCGGGGGGCAAAGAGACCCAGTACTTC	CASSYSIVAGGKETQYF	many	TRBV6-2/TRBV6-3	TRBJ2-5	TRBD2
TGCGCCAGCAGCGGGGGCGACAGAGGCGGCTATGGCTACACCTTC	CASSGGDRGGYGYTF	few	TRBV5-1	TRBJ1-2	NA
TGTGCCAGCAGCGACACGGGACAGCGCAATCAGCCCCAGCATTTT	CASSDTGQRNQPQHF	many	TRBV21-1	TRBJ1-5	NA
TGTGCCAGCAGCTTAGATGGGAAATATGGCTACACCTTC	CASSLDGKYGYTF	many	TRBV7-2	TRBJ1-2	NA
TGTGCCAGCAGCTTAGGTCCGGACAGCACAGATACGCAGTATTTT	CASSLGPDSTDTQYF	many	TRBV11-2	TRBJ2-3	NA
TGTGCCAGCAGCCATCAACCCACCGGGACTCCGGACAATGAGCAGTTCTTC	CASSHQPTGTPDNEQFF	many	TRBV3-1	TRBJ2-1	NA
TGTGCCAGTAGTATCAGGGATGGGGTAGGGCGCGGGCATTTT	CASSIRDGVGRGHF	many	TRBV19	TRBJ1-5	NA
TGTGCCAGCTCCCTCGGGGTTACTGAAGCTTTCTTT	CASSLGVTEAFF	many	TRBV7-9	TRBJ1-1	NA
TGTGCCAGCAGCCCGGGGGGGGCCAACTCCTACAATGAGCAGTTCTTC	CASSPGGANSYNEQFF	medium-sized	TRBV5-6	TRBJ2-1	TRBD2
TGTGCCAGCTCACCGTTAAGAAACAATGAGCAGTTCTTC	CASSPLRNNEQFF	NA	TRBV18	TRBJ2-1	NA
TGCAGTGCTCCTCCATCAGGGGGCGGGGGCTACACCTTC	CSAPPSGGGGYTF	many	TRBV20-1	TRBJ1-2	TRBD1
TGCAGTGCTAGAGATGGGGAGACCCAGTACTTC	CSARDGETQYF	many	TRBV20-1	TRBJ2-5	NA
TGCGCCAGCAGCTTGACCCTACAGGGGGTTAGGGACAATGAGCAGTTCTTC	CASSLTLQGVRDNEQFF	many	TRBV5-1	TRBJ2-1	TRBD1
TGTGCCAGCGGGAATAGCGAGGCTCGGCCCCAGCATTTT	CASGNSEARPQHF	NA	TRBV6-2/TRBV6-3	TRBJ1-5	NA
TGCGCCAGCAGCTCGGGACAGGCGCACTTC	CASSSGQAHF	many	TRBV5-1	TRBJ2-4	TRBD1
TGTGCCAGTACTGACACCGGCCAAGAGACCCAGTACTTC	CASTDTGQETQYF	NA	TRBV19	TRBJ2-5	NA
TGTGCCAGCACGCTTCAGTACGCACAGCAGTTCTTC	CASTLQYAQQFF	many	TRBV7-2	TRBJ2-1	NA
TGTGCCAGCAGCGCAGACTCGGCCTCTGGAAACACCATATATTTT	CASSADSASGNTIYF	many	TRBV6-2/TRBV6-3	TRBJ1-3	NA
TGTGCCAGCAGTTCCAGCGACCCAGGGGTGAATAGGCAGTTCTTC	CASSSSDPGVNRQFF	few	TRBV12-3/TRBV12-4	TRBJ2-1	NA
TGTGCCAGCAGCTTAATGTACGGAGATACGCAGTATTTT	CASSLMYGDTQYF	few	TRBV7-3	TRBJ2-3	NA
TGTGCCAGCAGCTTAGGGGTCCGGGAAGAGACCCAGTACTTC	CASSLGVREETQYF	many	TRBV7-2	TRBJ2-5	NA
TGTGCCAGCACCCAAACAGGGGCGGGAAACACCATATATTTT	CASTQTGAGNTIYF	many	TRBV12-3/TRBV12-4	TRBJ1-3	TRBD1
TGCAGTGCTAGGCCACTTTTGACTAGCATAAACACCGGGGAGCTGTTTTTT	CSARPLLTSINTGELFF	many	TRBV20-1	TRBJ2-2	TRBD2
TGTGCCAGCAGTTACGGTAGACTAGCAAGTCGAGATACGCAGTATTTT	CASSYGRLASRDTQYF	many	TRBV6-2/TRBV6-3	TRBJ2-3	TRBD2
TGTGCCAGCAGCTTGCATAGCACAGATACGCAGTATTTT	CASSLHSTDTQYF	NA	TRBV7-3	TRBJ2-3	NA
TGTGCCAGCAGCGCCCTCGAAACAGGGGACACTGAAGCTTTCTTT	CASSALETGDTEAFF	few	TRBV9	TRBJ1-1	TRBD1
TGTGCCAGCAGCCTAGCCTCCGGAGGAGATACGCAGTATTTT	CASSLASGGDTQYF	once	TRBV27	TRBJ2-3	NA
TGTGCCAGTGGGGGGCAGAAGAGAGAGACCCAGTACTTC	CASGGQKRETQYF	many	TRBV19	TRBJ2-5	NA
TGCGCCAGCATGAGCGGGGACGGAATGAACACTGAAGCTTTCTTT	CASMSGDGMNTEAFF	many	TRBV5-1	TRBJ1-1	NA
TGCAGCGGGTCTGGGGGGTACCAAGAGACCCAGTACTTC	CSGSGGYQETQYF	many	TRBV29-1	TRBJ2-5	NA
TGTGCCAGCAGCCCTTCTGATACGCAGTATTTT	CASSPSDTQYF	many	TRBV28	TRBJ2-3	NA
TGTGCCAGCAGCTTAGGTAGGAGTCAGCCCCAGCATTTT	CASSLGRSQPQHF	many	TRBV7-2	TRBJ1-5	NA
TGTGCCAGCAGTTTCGTTACTGGGCAGGATACGCAGTATTTT	CASSFVTGQDTQYF	many	TRBV2	TRBJ2-3	NA
TGTGCCAGCAGTTTGGGGGCCACTAGCACAGATACGCAGTATTTT	CASSLGATSTDTQYF	many	TRBV12-3/TRBV12-4	TRBJ2-3	NA